These T cell receptor beta chains were read from a single sample in a study of Graves' ophthalmopathy and Graves' hyperthyroidism. TCRdb itself ran the multiplex PCR reads through MiXCR, one entry per CDR3 protein. In the table there are about 1.1 million distinct CDR3 sequences, 35% to 40% of which are singletons. Sequencing was done on a sample of peripheral blood or thyroid tissue (not recorded which). Receptors were obtained from an adult man with Graves' hyperthyroidism. Each CDR3 is given with its conserved first and last residue. The D gene is left open where the match is weak. Part of the rows lack a size; the others show once, few, many or a class for expanded clones.

clone_size: many
v_call: TRBV5-1
d_call: TRBD1
j_call: TRBJ2-7
cdr3_aa: CASSMAVGQGSPEQYF
cdr3_nt: TGCGCCAGCAGCATGGCGGTGGGACAGGGATCCCCGGAGCAGTACTTC

clone_size: .
v_call: TRBV7-6
d_call: TRBD1
j_call: TRBJ2-5
cdr3_aa: CASSLSIPTGARETQYF
cdr3_nt: TGTGCCAGCAGCTTATCGATCCCTACAGGGGCTCGGGAGACCCAGTACTTC

clone_size: .
v_call: TRBV28
d_call: .
j_call: TRBJ2-5
cdr3_aa: CASSFQVSQYF
cdr3_nt: TGTGCCAGCAGTTTTCAAGTTTCCCAGTACTTC

clone_size: .
v_call: TRBV7-9
d_call: .
j_call: TRBJ1-1
cdr3_aa: CASSSTAENTEAFF
cdr3_nt: TGTGCCAGCAGCTCAACAGCCGAGAACACTGAAGCTTTCTTT

clone_size: few
v_call: TRBV7-2
d_call: .
j_call: TRBJ1-5
cdr3_aa: CATSADRGFNQPQHF
cdr3_nt: TGTGCCACCTCAGCAGACCGGGGGTTCAATCAGCCCCAGCATTTT

clone_size: .
v_call: TRBV7-8
d_call: .
j_call: TRBJ1-2
cdr3_aa: CASSQPGVNYGYTF
cdr3_nt: TGCGCCAGCAGCCAACCAGGGGTCAACTATGGCTACACCTTC

clone_size: many
v_call: TRBV10-3
d_call: .
j_call: TRBJ2-7
cdr3_aa: CAISEKTGEAQYF
cdr3_nt: TGTGCCATCAGTGAGAAAACGGGGGAGGCTCAGTACTTC

clone_size: many
v_call: TRBV7-2
d_call: TRBD1
j_call: TRBJ2-5
cdr3_aa: CASSWGQGSEETQYF
cdr3_nt: TGTGCCAGCAGCTGGGGACAGGGGTCGGAAGAGACCCAGTACTTC

clone_size: .
v_call: TRBV9
d_call: .
j_call: TRBJ1-3
cdr3_aa: CASSVSVGGDYSGNTIYF
cdr3_nt: TGTGCCAGCAGCGTAAGCGTGGGGGGGGACTACTCTGGAAACACCATATATTTT

clone_size: .
v_call: TRBV7-9
d_call: .
j_call: TRBJ1-6
cdr3_aa: CASSLRDGAPLHF
cdr3_nt: TGTGCCAGCAGCTTAAGGGATGGGGCACCCCTCCACTTT

clone_size: .
v_call: TRBV29-1
d_call: TRBD1
j_call: TRBJ1-3
cdr3_aa: CSVEGQPGNTIYF
cdr3_nt: TGCAGCGTAGAGGGACAGCCTGGAAACACCATATATTTT

clone_size: few
v_call: TRBV12-3/TRBV12-4
d_call: .
j_call: TRBJ2-2
cdr3_aa: CASQGYNTGELFF
cdr3_nt: TGTGCCAGCCAGGGTTATAACACCGGGGAGCTGTTTTTT

clone_size: .
v_call: TRBV12-3/TRBV12-4
d_call: TRBD1
j_call: TRBJ1-2
cdr3_aa: CASSARDRGVGYTF
cdr3_nt: TGTGCCAGCAGTGCCCGGGACAGGGGAGTCGGCTACACCTTC

clone_size: .
v_call: TRBV10-3
d_call: .
j_call: TRBJ1-2
cdr3_aa: CAGGRQGTSSGYTF
cdr3_nt: TGTGCCGGCGGAAGGCAGGGGACCTCTTCCGGCTACACCTTC

clone_size: few
v_call: TRBV3-1
d_call: .
j_call: TRBJ1-5
cdr3_aa: CASSQSGIEPQHF
cdr3_nt: TGTGCCAGCAGCCAGTCCGGGATTGAGCCCCAGCATTTT

clone_size: many
v_call: TRBV29-1
d_call: TRBD2
j_call: TRBJ2-7
cdr3_aa: CSVDGLAGARSSYEQYF
cdr3_nt: TGCAGCGTTGACGGGCTAGCGGGCGCCAGGAGCTCCTACGAGCAGTACTTC

clone_size: once
v_call: TRBV25-1
d_call: .
j_call: TRBJ1-6
cdr3_aa: CASSITGQGIYNSPLHF
cdr3_nt: TGTGCCAGCAGTATAACTGGTCAGGGTATATATAATTCACCCCTCCACTTT

clone_size: many
v_call: TRBV19
d_call: .
j_call: TRBJ2-5
cdr3_aa: CASSIGQKETQYF
cdr3_nt: TGTGCCAGTAGTATCGGTCAGAAAGAGACCCAGTACTTC

clone_size: many
v_call: TRBV9
d_call: .
j_call: TRBJ1-2
cdr3_aa: CASSVAGYGYTF
cdr3_nt: TGTGCCAGCAGCGTAGCTGGCTATGGCTACACCTTC

clone_size: once
v_call: TRBV25-1
d_call: .
j_call: TRBJ1-2
cdr3_aa: CASSQLEDCYTF
cdr3_nt: TGTGCCAGCAGCCAACTTGAAGATTGCTACACCTTC

clone_size: once
v_call: TRBV2
d_call: .
j_call: TRBJ1-5
cdr3_aa: CASTQALTFQLRQPQHF
cdr3_nt: TGTGCCAGCACCCAGGCGTTGACCTTTCAGTTGCGTCAGCCCCAGCATTTT

clone_size: few
v_call: TRBV4-1
d_call: .
j_call: TRBJ1-1
cdr3_aa: CASSQGVARGAFF
cdr3_nt: TGCGCCAGCAGCCAAGGGGTGGCGCGGGGGGCTTTCTTT

clone_size: many
v_call: TRBV11-3
d_call: .
j_call: TRBJ2-7
cdr3_aa: CASSFGQNNEQYF
cdr3_nt: TGTGCCAGCAGCTTTGGTCAGAATAACGAGCAGTACTTC

clone_size: .
v_call: TRBV4-1
d_call: TRBD1
j_call: TRBJ2-7
cdr3_aa: CASSQTGTGVIEQYF
cdr3_nt: TGCGCCAGCAGCCAAACCGGGACAGGAGTAATCGAGCAGTACTTC

clone_size: .
v_call: TRBV15
d_call: TRBD1
j_call: TRBJ1-2
cdr3_aa: CATSRTGGDYGYTF
cdr3_nt: TGTGCCACCAGCAGGACAGGGGGCGACTATGGCTACACCTTC

clone_size: few
v_call: TRBV14
d_call: TRBD1
j_call: TRBJ2-5
cdr3_aa: CASSRFRTGQETQYF
cdr3_nt: TGTGCCAGCAGTCGTTTCAGGACAGGCCAAGAGACCCAGTACTTC

clone_size: once
v_call: TRBV7-2
d_call: .
j_call: TRBJ1-1
cdr3_aa: CASSSKGAFF
cdr3_nt: TGTGCCAGCAGTTCAAAAGGAGCTTTCTTT

clone_size: few
v_call: TRBV10-3
d_call: .
j_call: TRBJ1-1
cdr3_aa: CAISMGREGTEAFF
cdr3_nt: TGTGCCATCAGTATGGGCAGGGAGGGCACTGAAGCTTTCTTT

clone_size: many
v_call: TRBV12-3/TRBV12-4
d_call: TRBD1
j_call: TRBJ2-5
cdr3_aa: CASSLGWDSQYFQETQYF
cdr3_nt: TGTGCCAGCAGTTTAGGTTGGGACAGCCAGTACTTCCAAGAGACCCAGTACTTC

clone_size: few
v_call: TRBV5-8
d_call: .
j_call: TRBJ2-2
cdr3_aa: CASNPILSGELFF
cdr3_nt: TGTGCCAGCAACCCCATTCTGTCCGGGGAGCTGTTTTTT

clone_size: .
v_call: TRBV10-2
d_call: .
j_call: TRBJ1-2
cdr3_aa: CASRTDRANYGYTF
cdr3_nt: TGCGCCAGCAGGACGGACAGAGCTAACTATGGCTACACCTTC

clone_size: many
v_call: TRBV7-3
d_call: TRBD2
j_call: TRBJ2-1
cdr3_aa: CASSPGLAEYNEQFF
cdr3_nt: TGTGCCAGCAGCCCTGGACTAGCGGAGTACAATGAGCAGTTCTTC

clone_size: few
v_call: TRBV9
d_call: TRBD1
j_call: TRBJ1-2
cdr3_aa: CASRLQGTNNYGYTF
cdr3_nt: TGTGCCAGCAGACTACAGGGGACCAACAACTATGGCTACACCTTC

clone_size: .
v_call: TRBV10-1
d_call: TRBD2
j_call: TRBJ2-7
cdr3_aa: CASSEPDSLAGGHYSYEQYF
cdr3_nt: TGCGCCAGCAGTGAGCCGGACAGTCTAGCGGGGGGGCATTACTCCTACGAGCAGTACTTC

clone_size: once
v_call: TRBV3-1
d_call: TRBD1
j_call: TRBJ1-1
cdr3_aa: CASSSTTGWAFF
cdr3_nt: TGTGCCAGCAGCTCCACGACAGGGTGGGCTTTCTTT

clone_size: .
v_call: TRBV2
d_call: .
j_call: TRBJ1-1
cdr3_aa: CATGQNNEAFF
cdr3_nt: TGTGCCACAGGACAGAATAATGAAGCTTTCTTT

clone_size: few
v_call: TRBV14
d_call: TRBD1
j_call: TRBJ1-4
cdr3_aa: CASSQRQGVGPNEKLFF
cdr3_nt: TGTGCCAGCAGCCAGAGACAGGGAGTGGGACCTAATGAAAAACTGTTTTTT

clone_size: many
v_call: TRBV15
d_call: TRBD1
j_call: TRBJ1-5
cdr3_aa: CATSSRSGGQQPQHF
cdr3_nt: TGTGCCACCAGCAGTAGATCAGGGGGACAACAGCCCCAGCATTTT

clone_size: .
v_call: TRBV7-9
d_call: .
j_call: TRBJ1-1
cdr3_aa: CASSLKPGQDSGAFF
cdr3_nt: TGTGCCAGCAGTTTAAAGCCTGGGCAAGATTCAGGAGCTTTCTTT

clone_size: .
v_call: TRBV10-3
d_call: .
j_call: TRBJ2-5
cdr3_aa: CAISVGSQGRSQETQYF
cdr3_nt: TGTGCCATCAGTGTTGGTAGCCAGGGACGGAGCCAAGAGACCCAGTACTTC

clone_size: .
v_call: TRBV9
d_call: TRBD2
j_call: TRBJ2-5
cdr3_aa: CASSDGLAIWETQYF
cdr3_nt: TGTGCCAGCAGCGACGGACTAGCCATATGGGAGACCCAGTACTTC

clone_size: many
v_call: TRBV2
d_call: .
j_call: TRBJ1-4
cdr3_aa: CASSGTGNEKLFF
cdr3_nt: TGTGCCAGCAGCGGTACAGGTAATGAAAAACTGTTTTTT

clone_size: .
v_call: TRBV9
d_call: TRBD1
j_call: TRBJ1-6
cdr3_aa: CASSVRTGGRSLHF
cdr3_nt: TGTGCCAGCAGCGTAAGGACAGGGGGCAGATCCCTCCACTTT

clone_size: few
v_call: TRBV12-3/TRBV12-4
d_call: TRBD1
j_call: TRBJ2-7
cdr3_aa: CASRPPGQPYEQYF
cdr3_nt: TGTGCCAGCAGGCCTCCGGGACAGCCCTACGAGCAGTACTTC

clone_size: .
v_call: TRBV7-3
d_call: .
j_call: TRBJ1-1
cdr3_aa: CASSSLSGAHTEAFF
cdr3_nt: TGTGCCAGCAGCAGTCTTTCGGGGGCACATACTGAAGCTTTCTTT

clone_size: many
v_call: TRBV28
d_call: TRBD1
j_call: TRBJ1-2
cdr3_aa: CASKTGTNYGYTF
cdr3_nt: TGTGCCAGCAAGACAGGGACTAACTATGGCTACACCTTC

clone_size: .
v_call: TRBV7-9
d_call: .
j_call: TRBJ1-5
cdr3_aa: CASSNSPRGKSNQPQHF
cdr3_nt: TGTGCCAGCAGCAATAGCCCCCGGGGAAAAAGCAATCAGCCCCAGCATTTT

clone_size: many
v_call: TRBV7-9
d_call: TRBD1
j_call: TRBJ2-2
cdr3_aa: CASTGQGHTGELFF
cdr3_nt: TGTGCCAGCACCGGACAGGGTCACACCGGGGAGCTGTTTTTT